The T cell receptor beta chain under discussion was sequenced for a study of CD8 T cells in Susac syndrome. V lost 0 bases and J 5 bases, leaving 5 bases between the germline ends. This CDR3 spans 12 amino acids. Germline CDR1 reads SGHNT; CDR2 reads YYREEE (reference sequence). With random hexamers, about 0.5 to 1 ug RNA was reverse transcribed. Amplification of TCR beta CDR3 by immunoSEQ multiplex PCR spanned 54 Vbeta and 13 Jbeta. MiXCR was run by TCRdb on the immunoSEQ multiplex PCR reads, yielding one entry per CDR3 protein. The sample has 200,000 or so distinct CDR3 sequences; more than 85% are singletons. The authors negatively isolated CD8+ and CD4+ T cells and FACS-enriched TEMRA cells. Findings of the study overall: It was acknowledged by the study that relatively few individuals were included in its TCR sequencing and HLA analysis.

With respect to this clonotype: The antigen is not known.

The clonotype originates from a human donor with multiple sclerosis. Sequences were obtained from CD8+ T cells from PBMCs. The chain links TRBV5-4 to TRBJ2-5; D is undetermined. As DNA, the CDR3 is TGTGCCAGCAGCTTGGGGCCGGAGACCCAGTACTTC. As protein: CASSLGPETQYF.